The clone carrying this TCR beta chain occurred a few times. Its antigen remains unidentified. Libraries of TCR beta came from quantitative 5'-RACE with molecular barcodes. TCRdb passed the 5' RACE reads through MiXCR, listing each CDR3 protein once. The table has under 150,000 distinct CDR3 sequences, roughly 8% seen once. This CDR3 has 14 residues. Losses at the gene ends were 4 bases for V and 3 bases for J; bases not matched to a gene: 8. The germline gives CDR1 DFQATT, CDR2 SNEGSKA (reference sequence). This sample is part of a study of CD8 T cells in ankylosing spondylitis. Findings and limits, study-wide: Ankylosing spondylitis blood seemed to carry a telltale TCR beta motif made of fewer than ten highly homologous variants. Relatively rare in peripheral blood, disease-linked clones were also CD8+. Within matched ankylosing spondylitis synovial fluid, disease-linked clones were reportedly significantly enriched.

This clonotype was sampled from a male donor with ankylosing spondylitis. The J gene is TRBJ2-5, the V gene TRBV20-1, with 7 bases that match TRBD2. The specimen sequenced was synovial fluid, either unsorted or a sorted T cell fraction (not recorded which). CDR3: CSAKGLRGEETQYF. The CDR3 coding sequence is TGCAGTGCTAAGGGGTTACGGGGGGAAGAGACCCAGTACTTC.